The 27 T cell receptor beta chains in this list originate from one sample, sequenced in a study of response to subunit inactivated influenza vaccine. MiXCR, applied by TCRdb to the RT-PCR reads, yields one record per CDR3 protein. The table records some 540,000 distinct CDR3 sequences, under 25% of them present only once. The same data also contributed to another study, on T cells expressing NK-cell markers. That work adds: UMI-tagged 5'RACE template switching yielded the TCR beta cDNA.

The sequencing used CD4+ T cells sorted from PBMCs, collected roughly 12 days after vaccination. The receptors here all came from a man in his fifties or sixties who received an inactivated influenza vaccine.

The V call is TRBV13, the J call TRBJ2-5; 15 bases are shared with TRBD2. In germline, CDR1 is PRHDT, CDR2 FYEKMQ (reference sequence). J was trimmed by 0 bases and V by 4 bases; bases with no gene match: 3. The CDR3 length is 17 residues. CDR3 region: CASSWTSGGVYQETQYF. The CDR3 DNA is TGTGCCAGCAGCTGGACTAGCGGGGGGGTCTACCAAGAGACCCAGTACTTC.

This clonotype was recorded a few times. This chain connects TRBV6-5 to TRBJ2-2, with D possibly TRBD1 on 5 matching bases. Deletions cut 0 bases from V and 6 bases from J, with 8 bases between. The CDR3 length is 14 residues. Germline values: CDR1 MNHEY, CDR2 SVGAGI. CDR3 sequence reads: CASSYSIRAGELFF. CDR3 DNA: TGTGCCAGCAGTTACTCGATCAGGGCCGGGGAGCTGTTTTTT.

This clonotype was seen a few times. The rearrangement uses TRBV30 and TRBJ2-7, with D possibly called TRBD1 or TRBD2 (7 bases each). CDR1 is GTSNPN, CDR2 SVGIG, per germline (reference sequence). V lost 2 bases, J lost 3 bases, and 20 bases lay in between. This CDR3 has 16 residues. The CDR3 is CAWSKGGAGGYYEQYF. The CDR3 region has the DNA TGTGCCTGGAGTAAAGGGGGGGCAGGGGGTTACTACGAGCAGTACTTC.

In its sample, this clonotype was seen a few times. The rearrangement uses TRBV20-1 and TRBJ1-5; unclear D gene. The V and J ends lost 0 bases and 4 bases respectively, with 16 bases between them. The CDR3 runs to 16 residues. Germline V gene data show CDR1 as DFQATT and CDR2 as SNEGSKA (reference sequence). The CDR3 nucleotides are TGCAGTGCTAGAGATGGGTTGCGGCGGCCTAATCAGCCCCAGCATTTT. This gives the protein CSARDGLRRPNQPQHF.

The genes are TRBV30 and TRBJ2-5; D may correspond to TRBD1 or TRBD2 (5 bases each). Trimming cost V 1 base and J 4 bases, with 16 bases left between them. From germline, CDR1 is GTSNPN and CDR2 SVGIG (reference sequence). The CDR3 is 15 residues long. The CDR3 protein is CAWSAALYGGETQYF. CDR3 DNA sequence: TGTGCCTGGAGTGCCGCCCTCTATGGGGGAGAGACCCAGTACTTC.

The chain recombines TRBV7-2 with TRBJ1-1; D gene unclear. Germline V gene lookup returns CDR1 SGHTA and CDR2 FQGNSA. The length of the CDR3 is 14 residues. Trimming stripped 5 bases from V and 2 bases from J, with 12 bases between. The CDR3 reads CASSTNQINTEAFF. The CDR3 coding sequence is TGTGCCAGCAGCACAAATCAGATTAACACTGAAGCTTTCTTT. The full variable domain, rest sourced from reference TRBV7-2 and TRBJ1-1, is GAGVSQSPSNKVTEKGKDVELRCDPISGHTALYWYRQSLGQGLEFLIYFQGNSAPDKSGLPSDRFSAERTGGSVSTLTIQRTQQEDSAVYLCASSTNQINTEAFFGQGTRLTVV.

The genes are TRBV4-1 and TRBJ2-1; D is possibly TRBD1 (7 bases). CDR1 and CDR2 (germline): MGHRA, YSYEKL. The V end lost 6 bases, the J end lost 5 bases, and 26 bases lay between the germline ends. The CDR3 is 18 amino acids. The CDR3 region is CASRKQVRGEGGHNEQFF. The DNA for the CDR3 is TGCGCCAGCAGAAAACAGGTCAGGGGGGAAGGGGGTCACAATGAGCAGTTCTTC.

The CDR3 is CASSFQRTPMYGYTF. CDR3 sequence (DNA): TGTGCCAGCAGCTTCCAGAGGACGCCTATGTATGGCTACACCTTC. V is TRBV7-2 and J is TRBJ1-2; D is ambiguous. This CDR3 has 15 amino acids. In germline, CDR1 is SGHTA, CDR2 FQGNSA. V was pared by 3 bases and J by 5 bases, with 16 bases between.

This clonotype showed up just a few times. CDR3 bases: TGTGCCAGCAGTTACGGAGCGGGGGGGAATTTTTACAATGAGCAGTTCTTC. This codes for CASSYGAGGNFYNEQFF. The chain links TRBV6-2 or TRBV6-3 to TRBJ2-1; TRBD2 aligns across 10 bases. Germline-derived CDR1 and CDR2 are MNHEY and SVGEGT. The CDR3 has 17 amino acids. The junction had 8 bases not matched to a gene; V was cut back by 2 bases and J by 4 bases.

This clonotype was seen more than once but under ten times. V and J are TRBV5-6 and TRBJ2-1; 9 bases line up with TRBD1. Germline V gene sequence: CDR1 SGHDT, CDR2 YYEEEE. The V gene end was trimmed by 5 bases and the J gene end by 3 bases; junction bases not matched to a gene: 6. This CDR3 has 15 residues. CDR3 in DNA: TGTGCCAGCAGTCGGGGACAGGGAATCTACAATGAGCAGTTCTTC. Translation gives CASSRGQGIYNEQFF.

In its sample, this clonotype was seen a few times. CDR3 DNA: TGTGCCAGCAAATCCGGGGGGCTGGACACCGGGGAGCTGTTTTTT. It codes for CASKSGGLDTGELFF. The chain carries TRBV28 and TRBJ2-2; a possible D gene is TRBD2 (7 bases). CDR1 is MDHEN, CDR2 SYDVKM, per germline. Trimming shortened V by 7 bases and J by 3 bases, and 15 bases separated the two germline ends. The length of the CDR3 is 15 residues.

This chain uses TRBV10-3 with TRBJ2-1; 11 positions match TRBD2. Germline CDR1 reads ENHRY; CDR2 reads SYGVKD. V trimming: 6 bases; J trimming: 5 bases; junction bases outside the gene matches: 6. The CDR3 totals 15 residues. The CDR3 DNA follows: TGTGCCATCAGCGGGACTAGCGGACTTGACAATGAGCAGTTCTTC. Translating it yields CAISGTSGLDNEQFF.

This clonotype was seen only once. This chain uses TRBV6-2 or TRBV6-3 with TRBJ1-1; TRBD1 matches 9 bases. In germline, CDR1 is MNHEY, CDR2 SVGEGT. The CDR3 has 14 amino acids. V lost 0 bases and J lost 11; bases outside the gene matches: 7. CDR3 nucleotides: TGTGCCAGCAGTTACTCGGGGACAGGGAGTTTGGCTTTCTTT. This gives the protein CASSYSGTGSLAFF.

The V and J genes are TRBV20-1 and TRBJ2-1; TRBD2 matches at 8 bases. Germline loops: CDR1 DFQATT, CDR2 SNEGSKA (reference sequence). The V gene end was trimmed by 6 bases and the J gene end by 0 bases; junction bases not matched to a gene: 4. CDR3 length: 14 amino acids. In DNA form, the CDR3 reads TGCAGTGCCTCGAGCGGGAGCTCCTACAATGAGCAGTTCTTC. Its translation is CSASSGSSYNEQFF.

This chain connects TRBV3-1 to TRBJ2-3; tentatively, D is TRBD1 or TRBD2 (5 bases each). The V end lost 5 bases, the J end lost 2 bases, and 17 bases lay between the germline ends. CDR3 length: 16 residues. CDR1 is LGHDT and CDR2 is YNNKEL in the germline V gene (reference sequence). This chain's CDR3 is CASSVWRFGHTDTQYF. The CDR3 region has the DNA TGTGCCAGCAGCGTTTGGAGGTTCGGACACACAGATACGCAGTATTTT.

This chain joins TRBV7-2 and TRBJ2-3, with TRBD2 matching over 9 bases. Germline V lookup: CDR1 SGHTA, CDR2 FQGNSA. Unmatched junction bases numbered 10, after V lost 3 bases and J lost 6 bases. The CDR3 is 16 residues long. CDR3 nucleotide sequence: TGTGCCAGCAGCTTTGGGCGGGGGGGCCTTAGGGATACGCAGTATTTT. Its protein product is CASSFGRGGLRDTQYF.

This clonotype was seen more than once but under ten times. The chain joins TRBV29-1 to TRBJ2-2; D might be TRBD2 (7 bases). V was trimmed by 7 bases and J by 4 bases, leaving 16 bases between them. CDR1 and CDR2 from the germline V gene are SQVTM and ANQGSEA. This CDR3 comprises 14 residues. CDR3 residues: CSAGEGGRTGELFF. As DNA, the CDR3 is TGCAGCGCAGGCGAGGGGGGGCGCACCGGGGAGCTGTTTTTT.

V and J are TRBV6-2 or TRBV6-3 and TRBJ2-1, with 11 bases fitting TRBD2. Trimming removed 5 bases from V and 2 bases from J; junction bases left unmatched: 8. The CDR3 extends over 17 amino acids. Germline CDR1 and CDR2: MNHEY and SVGEGT. In nucleotides, the CDR3 is TGTGCCAGCAGTGCCATCGGGGGACTAGCGGCCTACAATGAGCAGTTCTTC. This encodes CASSAIGGLAAYNEQFF.

This clonotype showed up many times. The V call is TRBV5-1, the J call TRBJ1-1, with TRBD1 matching over 9 bases. V shed 0 bases and J 4 bases; nucleotides not matched to a gene: 4. CDR1 is SGHRS, CDR2 YFSETQ, per germline. The CDR3 totals 15 residues. The CDR3 DNA reads as TGCGCCAGCAGCTTGGATTCGACAGGGGGCACTGAAGCTTTCTTT. Its protein is CASSLDSTGGTEAFF.

This chain connects TRBV20-1 to TRBJ2-7; 7 bases align to TRBD1. The V gene's germline CDR1 is DFQATT and CDR2 SNEGSKA (reference sequence). The CDR3 contains 16 residues. J lost 2 bases, V lost 6 bases, and 16 bases had no gene match. This CDR3 reads CSAPLPGQLITYEQYF. The CDR3 bases are TGCAGTGCACCACTGCCGGGACAGCTAATTACCTACGAGCAGTACTTC.

This clonotype was found a few times. The V call is TRBV20-1, the J call TRBJ1-3; 8 bases are shared with TRBD1. The length of the CDR3 is 14 residues. CDR1 is DFQATT and CDR2 is SNEGSKA in the germline V gene (reference sequence). The V and J ends lost 6 bases and 2 bases, in that order; junction bases with no gene match: 6. The CDR3 is CSAPDRGAGNTIYF. The CDR3 DNA sequence: TGCAGTGCGCCAGACAGGGGAGCTGGAAACACCATATATTTT.

The DNA of the CDR3 is TGTGCCAGCAGTCGGAATTGGACCGCATGCTATGGCTACACCTTC. This sequence encodes CASSRNWTACYGYTF. The rearrangement uses TRBV3-1 and TRBJ1-2; no reliable D call. Germline CDR1 and CDR2: LGHDT and YNNKEL (reference sequence). CDR3 length equals 15 residues. Trimming removed 6 bases from V and 4 bases from J, with 18 bases in between.

This clonotype showed up just a few times. The junction and the germline gene differ at one end; a read error may be behind it. V and J are TRBV6-5 and TRBJ2-7; 11 bases map to TRBD1. Germline values: CDR1 MNHEY, CDR2 SVGAGI. The CDR3 is 13 amino acids. In DNA, the CDR3 is TGTGCCAGCAGTTACTCGGACAGGGGGCCCCTGCACTTC. This encodes CASSYSDRGPLHF.

Only a few counts were recorded for this clonotype. This chain links TRBV19 with TRBJ2-3; D is perhaps TRBD2 (5 bases). V was cut by 4 bases and J by 1 base, with 9 bases left in between. Germline V gene lookup returns CDR1 LNHDA and CDR2 SQIVND (reference sequence). The CDR3 has 14 residues. The CDR3 sequence: CASSTRTGTDTQYF. CDR3 nucleotides: TGTGCCAGTAGTACACGGACTGGCACAGATACGCAGTATTTT. Filled out from reference TRBV19 and TRBJ2-3, the complete variable domain reads DGGITQSPKYLFRKEGQNVTLSCEQNLNHDAMYWYRQDPGQGLRLIYYSQIVNDFQKGDIAEGYSVSREKKESFPLTVTSAQKNPTAFYLCASSTRTGTDTQYFGPGTRLTVL.

The chain combines TRBV12-3 or TRBV12-4 with TRBJ1-4; 9 nucleotides match TRBD1. The V gene end was trimmed by 4 bases and the J gene end by 2 bases; junction bases not matched to a gene: 5. This CDR3 comprises 16 residues. Here the CDR3 DNA reads TGTGCCAGCAGTTCTGGGACAGGGAGGACTAATGAAAAACTGTTTTTT. Protein sequence: CASSSGTGRTNEKLFF.

V and J are TRBV10-3 and TRBJ1-2, with D hard to call. The CDR3 runs 13 residues. The V end was cut by 3 bases, the J end by 5 bases, with 10 bases between. Germline V CDR1 and CDR2: ENHRY, SYGVKD. The chain's CDR3 is CAISEADGYGYTF. DNA of the CDR3: TGTGCCATCAGTGAAGCAGATGGGTATGGCTACACCTTC.

This sequence joins TRBV10-3 and TRBJ2-7; 10 bases agree with TRBD2. Germline CDR1 is ENHRY and CDR2 is SYGVKD. With 5 bases clipped from V and 4 bases from J, the junction kept 14 bases outside the gene matches. This CDR3 is 17 amino acids long. CDR3 residues: CAISPELRTSGSYEQYF. Written as DNA, the CDR3 is TGTGCCATCAGTCCGGAACTTAGGACTAGCGGTAGTTACGAGCAGTACTTC.